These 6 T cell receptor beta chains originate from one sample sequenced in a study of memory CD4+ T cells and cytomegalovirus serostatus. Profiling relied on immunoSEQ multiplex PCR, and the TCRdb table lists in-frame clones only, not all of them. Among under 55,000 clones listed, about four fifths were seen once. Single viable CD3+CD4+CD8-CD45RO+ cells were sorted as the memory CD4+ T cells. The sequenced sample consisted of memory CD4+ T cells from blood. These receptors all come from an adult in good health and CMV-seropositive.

The CDR3 sequence: CASSYNGGKDTQYF. The CDR3 region has the DNA TGTGCCAGCAGTTACAATGGGGGCAAAGATACGCAGTATTTT. The V call is TRBV6-6, the J call TRBJ2-3; D perhaps matches TRBD1 (6 bases). The germline V gene has CDR1 MNHNY and CDR2 SVGAGI (reference sequence). Deletions cut 2 bases from V and 5 bases from J, with 11 bases between. The length of the CDR3 is 14 residues.

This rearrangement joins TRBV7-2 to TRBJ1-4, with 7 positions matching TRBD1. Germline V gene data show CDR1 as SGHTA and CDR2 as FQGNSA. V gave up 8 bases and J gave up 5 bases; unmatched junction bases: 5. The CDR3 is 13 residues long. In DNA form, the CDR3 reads TGTGCCAGCCAGGGACAGTTAAATGAAAAACTGTTTTTT. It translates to CASQGQLNEKLFF.

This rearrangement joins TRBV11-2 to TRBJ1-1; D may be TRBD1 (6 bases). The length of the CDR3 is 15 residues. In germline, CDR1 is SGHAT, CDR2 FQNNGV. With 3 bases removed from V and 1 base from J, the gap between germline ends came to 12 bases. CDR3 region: CASSLGKQGNTEAFF. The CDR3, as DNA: TGTGCCAGCAGCTTGGGGAAACAGGGGAACACTGAAGCTTTCTTT.

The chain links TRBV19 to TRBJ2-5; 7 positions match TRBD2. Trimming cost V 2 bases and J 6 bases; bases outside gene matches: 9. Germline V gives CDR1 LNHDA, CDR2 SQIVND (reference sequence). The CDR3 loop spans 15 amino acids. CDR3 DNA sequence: TGTGCCAGTAGTATACTCGGGGGAGGGCTGAAGACCCAGTACTTC. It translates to CASSILGGGLKTQYF. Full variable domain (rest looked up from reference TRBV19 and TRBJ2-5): DGGITQSPKYLFRKEGQNVTLSCEQNLNHDAMYWYRQDPGQGLRLIYYSQIVNDFQKGDIAEGYSVSREKKESFPLTVTSAQKNPTAFYLCASSILGGGLKTQYFGPGTRLLVL.

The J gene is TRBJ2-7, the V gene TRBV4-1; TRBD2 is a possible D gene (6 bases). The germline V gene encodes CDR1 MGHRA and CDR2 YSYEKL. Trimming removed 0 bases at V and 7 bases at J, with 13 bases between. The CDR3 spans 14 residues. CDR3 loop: CASSQDGVGGEQYF. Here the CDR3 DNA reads TGCGCCAGCAGCCAAGATGGGGTGGGGGGAGAGCAGTACTTC.

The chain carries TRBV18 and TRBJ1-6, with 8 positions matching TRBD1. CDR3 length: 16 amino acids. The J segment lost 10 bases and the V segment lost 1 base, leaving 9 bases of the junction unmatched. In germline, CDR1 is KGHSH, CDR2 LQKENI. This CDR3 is CASSPRSAQGASPLHF. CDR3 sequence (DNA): TGTGCCAGCTCACCACGGTCGGCCCAGGGGGCATCACCCCTCCACTTT.